Described below is a single T cell receptor beta chain sequence and its context. This sample was taken from a study of blood T cell repertoires in COVID-19. CDR1 is MDHEN and CDR2 is SYDVKM in the germline V gene. This CDR3 region has 13 residues. The ends were cut back, 10 bases at V and 8 bases at J, with 15 bases in the middle. While infection was still active, Seattle patients were enrolled and then followed longitudinally. Method: immunoSEQ multiplex PCR; TCRdb's copy keeps in-frame clones and lacks some. The sample shows about 480,000 clones, about 88% of them seen only once. V gene TRBV28 combines with J gene TRBJ1-6; the D is unclear. Sequencing input: peripheral blood. This receptor was obtained from a man in his late teens or twenties with COVID-19, enrolled during active disease. The CDR3 loop reads CATFAKGDSPLHF. CDR3 nucleotides: TGTGCCACCTTCGCTAAGGGAGATTCACCCCTCCACTTT.